One sample yielded the 7 T cell receptor beta chains listed below, sequenced in a study of cytomegalovirus exposure and HLA in healthy donors. 60 Vbeta and 13 Jbeta primers were used in PCR. Assay: immunoSEQ multiplex PCR; the TCRdb copy retains only in-frame clones and omits some. The sample carries some 170,000 clones, around 69% recorded once. Sample: PBMCs. The source is a woman under 40 in good health and CMV-seronegative.

In this sample, this clone turned up a few times. The genes are TRBV7-8 and TRBJ1-1; D is ambiguous. CDR1 is SGHVS, CDR2 FQNEAQ, per germline. This CDR3 region has 12 residues. V was pared by 5 bases and J by 7 bases, with 11 bases between. The CDR3 DNA reads TGTGCCAGCAGCGTAGACAATGTTGAAGCTTTCTTT. This codes for CASSVDNVEAFF.

The chain couples TRBV4-3 to TRBJ1-6; the match to TRBD1 covers 9 bases. After removal of 4 bases from V and 7 bases from J, the junction contained 5 bases not matched to a gene. The CDR3 consists of 15 residues. Germline values: CDR1 LGHNA, CDR2 YSLEER. The CDR3 loop is CASSLEGTGNSPLHF. DNA of the CDR3: TGCGCCAGCAGCCTAGAAGGGACAGGGAATTCACCCCTCCACTTT.

The chain recombines TRBV6-6 with TRBJ2-7, with 11 bases that match TRBD1. The J segment lost 6 bases and the V segment lost 4 bases, leaving 5 bases of the junction unmatched. CDR3 length: 14 residues. From germline, CDR1 is MNHNY and CDR2 SVGAGI (reference sequence). CDR3 protein: CASSSPGQGVEQYF. The CDR3, as DNA: TGTGCCAGCAGTTCACCGGGACAGGGGGTCGAGCAGTACTTC.

The gene calls are TRBV7-2 and TRBJ2-3, with 10 bases that match TRBD2. CDR1 and CDR2 from the germline V gene are SGHTA and FQGNSA. Unmatched junction bases numbered 10, after V lost 3 bases and J lost 4 bases. There are 17 residues in the CDR3. The CDR3 region is CASSFLGLAGVPDTQYF. The CDR3 DNA follows: TGTGCCAGCAGCTTCTTAGGGCTAGCGGGAGTCCCAGATACGCAGTATTTT.

A single count supports this clone. The CDR3 DNA sequence: TGTGCCAGCAGCTCCTTTGGCGGGGGCGAGCAAGAGACCCAGTACTTC. Encoded protein: CASSSFGGGEQETQYF. The rearrangement uses TRBV5-5 and TRBJ2-5; D is possibly TRBD2 (7 bases). The length of the CDR3 is 16 residues. Germline-derived CDR1 and CDR2 are SGHKS and YYEKEE (reference sequence). V was cut by 3 bases and J by 2 bases, with 17 bases left in between.

The genes are TRBV2 and TRBJ2-3, with TRBD2 matching 12 bases. The germline V gene encodes CDR1 SNHLY and CDR2 FYNNEI. This CDR3 is built from 16 residues. Losses at the gene ends were 4 bases for V and 2 bases for J; bases not matched to a gene: 4. CDR3 amino acids: CASSARTSGDTDTQYF. The CDR3 bases are TGTGCCAGCAGTGCCCGGACTAGCGGGGACACAGATACGCAGTATTTT.

CDR3 sequence: CASMREGFDEQFF. In DNA form, the CDR3 reads TGTGCCAGCATGAGGGAGGGATTTGATGAGCAGTTCTTC. The gene calls are TRBV2 and TRBJ2-1; 7 nucleotides agree with TRBD2. Germline values: CDR1 SNHLY, CDR2 FYNNEI. The trim removed 7 bases at V and 8 bases at J, leaving 8 bases unmatched. The length of the CDR3 is 13 residues. Variable domain in full (rest from reference TRBV2 and TRBJ2-1): EPEVTQTPSHQVTQMGQEVILRCVPISNHLYFYWYRQILGQKVEFLVSFYNNEISEKSEIFDDQFSVERPDGSNFTLKIRSTKLEDSAMYFCASMREGFDEQFFGPGTRLTVL.